The 7 T cell receptor beta chains below all came from one sample that was sequenced in a study of blood T cell repertoires in COVID-19. Some clones are missing from TCRdb's copy, which holds only in-frame ones; the method was immunoSEQ multiplex PCR. This table holds roughly 250,000 clones, under 85% found once. The sequenced sample consisted of peripheral blood. All receptors come from a human donor with COVID-19, enrolled during active disease. The donor label of this sample is uncertain.

This clone appeared once. This chain links TRBV28 with TRBJ2-3; D is ambiguous. V shed 3 bases and J shed 6 bases, with 10 bases lying between them. The germline V gene has CDR1 MDHEN and CDR2 SYDVKM. The CDR3 is 13 residues long. For the CDR3, the DNA is TGTGCCAGCAGTTTTAACTCGTGGGATACGCAGTATTTT. Amino acids: CASSFNSWDTQYF.

The CDR3 sequence: CSVVITGELFF. CDR3 bases: TGCAGCGTTGTAATTACCGGGGAGCTGTTTTTT. The V call is TRBV29-1, the J call TRBJ2-2; D is ambiguous. Germline CDR1 is SQVTM and CDR2 is ANQGSEA. Trimming removed 4 bases from V and 5 bases from J, with 5 bases in between. This CDR3 spans 11 amino acids.

The V and J genes are TRBV5-6 and TRBJ1-5; D may be TRBD1 (5 bases). Germline CDR1 is SGHDT and CDR2 is YYEEEE. The V end was cut by 0 bases, the J end by 1 base, with 11 bases between. The length of the CDR3 is 16 residues. The CDR3 spells CASSLGTGTSNQPQHF. CDR3 DNA: TGTGCCAGCAGCTTGGGTACAGGTACCAGCAATCAGCCCCAGCATTTT.

The J gene is TRBJ1-5, the V gene TRBV28; 9 nucleotides match TRBD1. In germline, CDR1 is MDHEN, CDR2 SYDVKM. Trimming took 5 bases from V and 5 from J; bases not matched to a gene: 7. This CDR3 region has 15 residues. The CDR3 nucleotides are TGTGCCAGCAGTACCGCCGGGACAGGGTATCAGCCCCAGCATTTT. As protein: CASSTAGTGYQPQHF.

Of note for this clone: The junction does not match germline at one end; this may be a read error. The chain is built from TRBV11-2 and TRBJ2-1; D is uncertain. The CDR3 loop spans 14 amino acids. Germline CDR1 SGHAT, CDR2 FQNNGV. The CDR3 bases are TGTGCCAACAGCTTAAGCCCCCCCCTCAATGAGCAGTTCTTC. Translating it yields CANSLSPPLNEQFF.

V is TRBV9 and J is TRBJ1-5, with TRBD1 matching 11 bases. The CDR3 has 14 residues. From germline, CDR1 is SGDLS and CDR2 YYNGEE. With V trimmed by 4 bases and J by 5 bases, 2 bases remained unmatched. CDR3 protein: CASSRGQGDQPQHF. The DNA for the CDR3 is TGTGCCAGCAGCCGGGGACAGGGGGATCAGCCCCAGCATTTT.

The CDR3 loop reads CSARGTADTGELFF. The CDR3 DNA is TGCAGTGCTCGTGGGACTGCTGACACCGGGGAGCTGTTTTTT. V is TRBV20-1 and J is TRBJ2-2, with D tentatively TRBD2 (6 bases). V was pared by 5 bases and J by 3 bases, with 13 bases between. This CDR3 spans 14 amino acids. Germline CDR1 is DFQATT and CDR2 is SNEGSKA (reference sequence).